This T cell receptor beta chain was sequenced during a study of blood T cell repertoires in COVID-19 (dated by TCRdb to about 2020). About the full investigation: Collaborator samples came from the United States, Italy and Spain and covered acute and convalescent phases of COVID-19. Where available, HLA class I and class II types were obtained from metadata supplied by the sample provider rather than from assay-based typing. The material from the prospective study consisted of cDNA or gDNA derived from T cells, B-cell-depleted T cells, or PBMCs. The dataset comprised deeply sampled blood TCRbeta repertoires from subjects exposed to, actively infected with, or recovered from COVID-19. The samples were drawn from the first 160 participants of the ongoing ImmuneRACE study and from 950 to 1,500 subjects provided by 6 global collaborators. Nearly every sample came with metadata listing a de-identified subject ID, COVID-19 status, age in years and sex. The repertoires were released in a freely available public database meant as a resource for research on the immune response to SARS-CoV-2.

About this clone itself: There is no known antigen for this receptor. No much larger clone is present one base from it, and per-base qualities are unavailable.

The paper as a whole reports these results and caveats: Clinical and demographic metadata were provided uncurated, with the amount varying by source and participant.

The collaborating institutions used their own protocols to collect whole blood in K2EDTA tubes. For TCRbeta analysis, collaborator samples were shipped as frozen whole blood, as isolated PBMCs, or as DNA extracted from either sample type. V loses 1 base of germline sequence and J loses 8 bases, and the interval between the two ends is 11 bases. The CDR3 holds 12 amino acids from the cysteine to the phenylalanine. Just CDR3 DNA is preserved here, 36 bases in frame from base 1. CDR1 and CDR2, per the germline V gene (reference sequence), are GTSNPN and SVGIG. TCRbeta CDR3 regions were amplified from genomic DNA using the immunoSEQ Assay, a bias-controlled multiplex PCR. In the source study's methods: Nucleated cell counts per sample were estimated from amplification of reference gene primers within the assay. Sequence reads were collapsed and filtered to measure the absolute abundance of every unique TCRbeta CDR3 rearrangement. Productive Simpson clonality was computed per sample as the square root of Simpson's diversity index over productive rearrangements. The immuneACCESS repertoire file appears here via TCRdb, limited to in-frame rearrangements. These files lack a portion of the clones; in checked studies, under half of the deficit traces to unresolved V genes, and the cause of the others is not known. That table furnishes V, J and clone size, whereas the DNA furnished D and trimming. The table for this sample lists 85,000 to 100,000 clones; 72% of them were counted only once. The ten largest clones take up 20% to 25% of the sample.

The sequence came from a woman aged 55-69 years in a cohort sampled during active or convalescent COVID-19. The rearranged chain carries TRBV30 and TRBJ1-2, with no confident D gene call. Sequenced material: peripheral blood. The CDR3 protein: CAWSATVGGYTF. The DNA is TGTGCCTGGAGTGCTACAGTAGGAGGCTACACCTTC.